This T cell receptor beta chain was sequenced in a study of T cells in Graves' hyperthyroidism and ophthalmopathy. Study-wide findings and caveats: Patients with ophthalmopathy were separated from those with stable hyperthyroidism by a 13 V-J model.

This clonotype was observed many times. The antigen is not known. The CDR3 is 13 residues long. In germline, CDR1 is SNHLY, CDR2 FYNNEI. Trimming took off 6 bases at V and 3 bases at J, with 11 bases between the two ends. Amplified TCR beta CDR3 regions derived from RNA transcripts. A first-round RT-PCR of the TCR CDR3 used the HTBI primer set. Via MiXCR, TCRdb re-called the multiplex PCR reads, giving one row per CDR3 protein. The sample yields around 250,000 distinct CDR3 sequences, roughly 15% seen once. The chain has TRBV2 and TRBJ1-1, with D possibly matching TRBD1 (6 bases). Sequenced: blood. This receptor was identified in a woman in her forties with Graves' hyperthyroidism that later progressed to Graves' ophthalmopathy. The DNA of the CDR3 is TGTGCCAGCAGACAGGGCGGGGACACTGAAGCTTTCTTT. Its translation: CASRQGGDTEAFF.